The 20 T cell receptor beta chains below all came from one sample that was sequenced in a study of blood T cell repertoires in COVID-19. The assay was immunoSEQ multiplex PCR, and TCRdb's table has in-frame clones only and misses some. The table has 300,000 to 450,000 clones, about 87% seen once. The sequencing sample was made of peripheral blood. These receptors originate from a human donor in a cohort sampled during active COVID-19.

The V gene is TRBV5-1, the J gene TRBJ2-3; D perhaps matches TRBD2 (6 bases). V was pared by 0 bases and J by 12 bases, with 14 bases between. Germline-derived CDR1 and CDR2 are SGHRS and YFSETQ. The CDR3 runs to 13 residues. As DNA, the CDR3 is TGCGCCAGCAGCTTGGAGGGAACGGAGGGTCAGTATTTT. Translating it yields CASSLEGTEGQYF.

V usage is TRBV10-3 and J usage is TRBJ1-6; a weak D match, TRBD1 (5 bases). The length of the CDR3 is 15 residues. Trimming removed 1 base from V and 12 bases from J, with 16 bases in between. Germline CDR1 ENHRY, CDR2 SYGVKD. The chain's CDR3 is CAISELVREGEPLHF. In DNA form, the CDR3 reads TGTGCCATCAGTGAGTTGGTCAGGGAAGGGGAACCCCTCCACTTT.

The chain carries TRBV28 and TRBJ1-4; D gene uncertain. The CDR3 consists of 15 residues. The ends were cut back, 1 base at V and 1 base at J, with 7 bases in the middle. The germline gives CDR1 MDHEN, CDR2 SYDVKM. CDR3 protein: CASSLYGETNEKLFF. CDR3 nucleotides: TGTGCCAGCAGTTTATACGGTGAAACTAATGAAAAACTGTTTTTT.

The CDR3 DNA is TGTGCCAGCAGCCATATAGGGGTGGCTGAAAAACTGTTTTTT. It specifies CASSHIGVAEKLFF. The chain links TRBV14 to TRBJ1-4; weak D call: TRBD1 (5 bases). Germline loops: CDR1 SGHDN, CDR2 FVKESK. Deletions cut 3 bases from V and 7 bases from J, with 12 bases between. This CDR3 region has 14 residues.

CDR3 in amino acids: CASEYSGANVLTF. CDR3 coding DNA: TGTGCCAGCGAGTACTCTGGGGCCAACGTCCTGACTTTC. The chain carries TRBV6-5 and TRBJ2-6, with unresolved D. Germline CDR1 reads MNHEY; CDR2 reads SVGAGI. The V end was cut by 8 bases, the J end by 0 bases, with 5 bases between. This CDR3 contains 13 residues.

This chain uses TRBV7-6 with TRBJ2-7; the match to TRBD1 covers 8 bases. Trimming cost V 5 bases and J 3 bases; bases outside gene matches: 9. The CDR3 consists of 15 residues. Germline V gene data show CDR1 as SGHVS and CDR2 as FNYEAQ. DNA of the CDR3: TGTGCCAGCAGCCCCGGGACAGGCGGATTCTACGAGCAGTACTTC. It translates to CASSPGTGGFYEQYF.

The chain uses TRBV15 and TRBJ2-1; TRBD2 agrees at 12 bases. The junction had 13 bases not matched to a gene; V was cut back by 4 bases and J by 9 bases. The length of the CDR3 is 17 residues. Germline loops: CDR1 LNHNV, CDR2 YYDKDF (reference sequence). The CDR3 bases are TGTGCCACCAGCACAACTACGGGACTAGCGGGTGTCGGTGAGCAGTTCTTC. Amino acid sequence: CATSTTTGLAGVGEQFF.

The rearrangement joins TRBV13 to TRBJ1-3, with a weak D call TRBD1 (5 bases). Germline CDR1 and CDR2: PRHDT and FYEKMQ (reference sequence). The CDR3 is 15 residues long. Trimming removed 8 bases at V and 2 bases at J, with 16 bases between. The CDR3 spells CASPGPRGAGNTIYF. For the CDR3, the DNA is TGTGCCAGCCCGGGACCCCGCGGGGCTGGAAACACCATATATTTT.

CDR3 bases: TGCAGCGTTGAAAATAGGGTGGCAGGGGGGATCTATGGCTACACCTTC. The encoded protein is CSVENRVAGGIYGYTF. The chain employs TRBV29-1 and TRBJ1-2; 7 bases are shared with TRBD1. Per the germline V gene, CDR1 is SQVTM and CDR2 is ANQGSEA. CDR3 length: 16 residues. J lost 4 bases, V lost 2 bases, and 13 bases had no gene match.

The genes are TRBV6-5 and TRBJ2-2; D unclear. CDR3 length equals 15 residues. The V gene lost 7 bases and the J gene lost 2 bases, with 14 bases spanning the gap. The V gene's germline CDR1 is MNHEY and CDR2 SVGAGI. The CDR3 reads CASTTLAGNTGELFF. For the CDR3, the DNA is TGTGCCAGCACCACCCTGGCAGGCAACACCGGGGAGCTGTTTTTT.

The CDR3 spells CATSDTDSPVKFF. As DNA, the CDR3 is TGTGCCACCAGTGACACGGACAGTCCGGTGAAGTTCTTC. The V call is TRBV24-1, the J call TRBJ2-1, with D tentatively TRBD1 (6 bases). The CDR3 runs 13 residues. Trimming removed 4 bases at V and 14 bases at J, with 17 bases between. Germline V gene sequence: CDR1 KGHDR, CDR2 SFDVKD.

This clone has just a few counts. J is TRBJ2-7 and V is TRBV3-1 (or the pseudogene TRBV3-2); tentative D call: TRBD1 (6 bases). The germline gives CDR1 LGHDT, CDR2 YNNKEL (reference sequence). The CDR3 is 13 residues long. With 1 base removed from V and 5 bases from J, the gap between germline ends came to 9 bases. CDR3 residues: CASSQGTENEQYF. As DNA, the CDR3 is TGTGCCAGCAGCCAAGGGACAGAAAACGAGCAGTACTTC.

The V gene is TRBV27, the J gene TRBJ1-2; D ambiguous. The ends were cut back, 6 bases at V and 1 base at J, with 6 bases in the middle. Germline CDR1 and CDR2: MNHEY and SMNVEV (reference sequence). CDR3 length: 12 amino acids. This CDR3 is CASSTNNYGYTF. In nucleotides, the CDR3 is TGTGCCAGCAGCACAAATAACTATGGCTACACCTTC.

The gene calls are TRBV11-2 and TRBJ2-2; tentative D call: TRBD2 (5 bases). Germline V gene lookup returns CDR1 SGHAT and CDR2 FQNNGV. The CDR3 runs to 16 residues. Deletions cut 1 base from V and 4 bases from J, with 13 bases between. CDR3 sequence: CASSLVRGRGTGELFF. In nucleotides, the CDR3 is TGTGCCAGCAGCTTAGTAAGAGGGAGAGGCACCGGGGAGCTGTTTTTT.

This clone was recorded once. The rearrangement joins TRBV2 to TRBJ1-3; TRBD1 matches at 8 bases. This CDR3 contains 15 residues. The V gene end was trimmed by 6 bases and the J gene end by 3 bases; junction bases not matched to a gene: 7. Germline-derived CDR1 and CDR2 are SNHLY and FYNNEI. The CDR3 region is CASRAAGGFGNTIYF. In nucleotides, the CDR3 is TGTGCCAGCAGGGCAGCAGGGGGCTTTGGAAACACCATATATTTT.

CDR3 loop: CASSLKRELTDTQYF. In nucleotides, the CDR3 is TGTGCCAGCAGCTTGAAGCGGGAACTCACAGATACGCAGTATTTT. The chain links TRBV5-4 to TRBJ2-3; 7 nucleotides align to TRBD2. J lost 2 bases, V lost 1 base, and 4 bases had no gene match. In germline, CDR1 is SGHNT, CDR2 YYREEE (reference sequence). There are 15 residues in the CDR3. Combining the CDR3 with reference TRBV5-4 and TRBJ2-3 gives the whole variable domain ETGVTQSPTHLIKTRGQQVTLRCSSQSGHNTVSWYQQALGQGPQFIFQYYREEENGRGNFPPRFSGLQFPNYSSELNVNALELDDSALYLCASSLKRELTDTQYFGPGTRLTVL.

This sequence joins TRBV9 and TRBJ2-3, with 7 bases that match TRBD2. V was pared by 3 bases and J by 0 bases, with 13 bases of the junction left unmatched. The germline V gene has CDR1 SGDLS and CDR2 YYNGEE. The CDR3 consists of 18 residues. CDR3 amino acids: CASSAGRGLAVSTDTQYF. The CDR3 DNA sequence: TGTGCCAGCAGCGCCGGGCGGGGCCTAGCGGTTAGCACAGATACGCAGTATTTT. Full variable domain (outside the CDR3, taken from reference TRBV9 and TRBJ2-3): DSGVTQTPKHLITATGQRVTLRCSPRSGDLSVYWYQQSLDQGLQFLIQYYNGEERAKGNILERFSAQQFPDLHSELNLSSLELGDSALYFCASSAGRGLAVSTDTQYFGPGTRLTVL.

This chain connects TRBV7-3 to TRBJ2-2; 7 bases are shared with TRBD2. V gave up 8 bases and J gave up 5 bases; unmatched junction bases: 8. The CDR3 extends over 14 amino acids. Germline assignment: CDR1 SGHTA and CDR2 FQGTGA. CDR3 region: CASREGTITGELFF. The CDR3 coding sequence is TGTGCCAGCCGCGAGGGGACTATTACCGGGGAGCTGTTTTTT.

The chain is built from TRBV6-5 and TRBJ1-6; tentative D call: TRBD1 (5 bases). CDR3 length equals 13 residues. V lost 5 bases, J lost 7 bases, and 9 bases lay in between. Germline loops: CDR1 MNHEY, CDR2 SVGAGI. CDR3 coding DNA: TGTGCCAGCAGTCGACAGTTCAATTCACCCCTCCACTTT. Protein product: CASSRQFNSPLHF.

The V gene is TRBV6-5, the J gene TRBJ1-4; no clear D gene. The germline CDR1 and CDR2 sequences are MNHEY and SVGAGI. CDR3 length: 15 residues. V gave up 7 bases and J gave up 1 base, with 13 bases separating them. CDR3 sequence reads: CASTPRGGTNEKLFF. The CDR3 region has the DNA TGTGCCAGCACGCCCCGGGGTGGAACTAATGAAAAACTGTTTTTT.